Presented here are 8 T cell receptor beta chains from one specimen sequenced in a study of T-cell memory formation after mild COVID-19. TCRdb re-called the 5' RACE reads with MiXCR, one entry per CDR3 protein. In the table there are 500,000 to 600,000 distinct CDR3 sequences, about a sixth of which are singletons. Sequenced input: PBMCs or a T cell subset sorted from them (not recorded which). The source of these receptors is an adult woman who had mild COVID-19 (a few samples of this study predate the infection). Cell type and time point are not known.

The CDR3 region has the DNA TGCGCCAGCTGCATCCGGGACCAAAGCACAGATACGCAGTATTTT. Amino acids: CASCIRDQSTDTQYF. The chain uses TRBV5-1 and TRBJ2-3; the D call may be TRBD1 or TRBD2 (5 bases each). In germline, CDR1 is SGHRS, CDR2 YFSETQ. The V gene lost 7 bases and the J gene lost 0 bases, with 15 bases spanning the gap. The CDR3 spans 15 residues.

The CDR3 region has the DNA TGCAGTGCTAGGGCCCGAAGGACTGAAGCTTTCTTT. Amino acids: CSARARRTEAFF. The chain employs TRBV20-1 and TRBJ1-1; D not certain. Germline V gene data show CDR1 as DFQATT and CDR2 as SNEGSKA (reference sequence). Trimming cost V 3 bases and J 5 bases, with 10 bases left between them. The CDR3 consists of 12 residues.

The chain joins TRBV19 to TRBJ1-2; 8 positions agree with TRBD1. The CDR3 has 15 amino acids. CDR1 LNHDA and CDR2 SQIVND come from the germline V gene (reference sequence). The J segment lost 6 bases and the V segment lost 3 bases, leaving 9 bases of the junction unmatched. CDR3 bases: TGTGCCAGTAGTATTGGGGACAGGACACGGCATGGCTACACCTTC. It is translated as CASSIGDRTRHGYTF.

This clonotype was recorded a few times. This CDR3 is CASSIGGIVLNTEAFF. In nucleotides, the CDR3 is TGTGCCAGTAGTATAGGGGGCATCGTCCTTAACACTGAAGCTTTCTTT. The V call is TRBV19, the J call TRBJ1-1; possibly TRBD1 for D (5 bases). V lost 1 base and J lost 2, with 14 bases in between. The CDR3 totals 16 residues. Germline CDR1 reads LNHDA; CDR2 reads SQIVND (reference sequence).

The chain joins TRBV20-1 to TRBJ2-1, with TRBD2 matching over 9 bases. This CDR3 has 17 residues. CDR1 and CDR2 from the germline V gene are DFQATT and SNEGSKA (reference sequence). J gave up 3 bases and V 3 bases, and 12 bases lay outside the gene matches. CDR3 bases: TGCAGTGCTAGGGGGCAAAGACTAGCGGAGAACTACAATGAGCAGTTCTTC. The encoded protein is CSARGQRLAENYNEQFF.

This clonotype was detected a few times. J is TRBJ2-7 and V is TRBV3-1, with D possibly being TRBD1 (5 bases). Germline CDR1 reads LGHDT; CDR2 reads YNNKEL (reference sequence). CDR3 length equals 16 residues. Trimming took 3 bases from V and 0 from J, leaving 15 bases between them. CDR3 sequence: CASSQMDIQSSYEQYF. CDR3 sequence (DNA): TGTGCCAGCAGCCAGATGGACATCCAGAGCTCCTACGAGCAGTACTTC.

This clonotype has a handful of counts. This chain joins TRBV4-3 and TRBJ1-2; 9 bases agree with TRBD1. Germline-derived CDR1 and CDR2 are LGHNA and YSLEER. The CDR3 totals 15 residues. Trimming at V came to 2 bases and at J to 4 bases, leaving 5 bases not matched to a gene. Here the CDR3 reads CASSQLQGATYGYTF. Here the CDR3 DNA reads TGCGCCAGCAGCCAACTACAGGGGGCTACCTATGGCTACACCTTC.

This clonotype has only a few counts. This rearrangement joins TRBV4-3 to TRBJ2-1; 8 bases are a match to TRBD2. Unmatched junction bases numbered 14, after V lost 0 bases and J lost 7 bases. The CDR3 consists of 18 residues. Germline V gene data show CDR1 as LGHNA and CDR2 as YSLEER. In DNA form, the CDR3 reads TGCGCCAGCAGCCAAGACAAGGCGAGCGGGGGCCAGGGGAATGAGCAGTTCTTC. This codes for CASSQDKASGGQGNEQFF.